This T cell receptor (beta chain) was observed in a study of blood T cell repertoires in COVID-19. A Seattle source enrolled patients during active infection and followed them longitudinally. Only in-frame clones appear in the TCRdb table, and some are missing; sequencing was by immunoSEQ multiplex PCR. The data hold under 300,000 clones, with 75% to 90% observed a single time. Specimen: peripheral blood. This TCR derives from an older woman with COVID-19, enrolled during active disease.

CDR3 region: CASSPPGTTNTIYF. Here the CDR3 DNA reads TGTGCCAGCAGCCCACCCGGGACAACAAACACCATATATTTT. The V call is TRBV7-8, the J call TRBJ1-3; perhaps TRBD1 as D (6 bases). Germline V gene data show CDR1 as SGHVS and CDR2 as FQNEAQ. There are 14 residues in the CDR3. Trimming took 5 bases from V and 6 from J, leaving 14 bases between them.